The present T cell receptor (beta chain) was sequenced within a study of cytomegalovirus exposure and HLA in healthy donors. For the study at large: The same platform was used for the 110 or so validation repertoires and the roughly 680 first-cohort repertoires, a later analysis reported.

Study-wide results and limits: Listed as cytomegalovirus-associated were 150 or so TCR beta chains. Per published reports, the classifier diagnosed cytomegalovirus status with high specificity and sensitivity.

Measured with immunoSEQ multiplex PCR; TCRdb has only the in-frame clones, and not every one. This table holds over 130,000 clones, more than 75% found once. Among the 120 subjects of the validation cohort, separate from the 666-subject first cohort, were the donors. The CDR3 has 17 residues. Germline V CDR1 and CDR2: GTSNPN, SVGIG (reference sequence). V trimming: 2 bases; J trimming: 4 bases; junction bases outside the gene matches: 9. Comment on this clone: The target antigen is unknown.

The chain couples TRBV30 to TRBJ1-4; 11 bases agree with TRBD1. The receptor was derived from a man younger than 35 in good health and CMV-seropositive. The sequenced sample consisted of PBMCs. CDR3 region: CAWSRRTGGLINEKLFF. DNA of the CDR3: TGTGCCTGGAGTAGGCGGACAGGGGGCCTTATTAATGAAAAACTGTTTTTT.